A single sample is the source of the 28 T cell receptor beta chains below, sequenced in a study of T-cell memory formation after mild COVID-19. TCRdb called the 5' RACE reads again in MiXCR, with one record for every CDR3 protein. The sample lists about 430,000 distinct CDR3 sequences, approximately 24% seen once, with roughly 9.7% in the top ten. The specimen was PBMCs or a T cell subset sorted from them (not recorded which). The receptor set was obtained from an adult woman who had mild COVID-19 (a few samples of this study predate the infection). Cell type and time point are not known.

The V call is TRBV27, the J call TRBJ2-6; D perhaps matches TRBD1 (5 bases). Germline V gives CDR1 MNHEY, CDR2 SMNVEV (reference sequence). The V end lost 5 bases, the J end lost 4 bases, and 9 bases lay between the germline ends. This CDR3 is 14 amino acids long. CDR3 DNA sequence: TGTGCCAGCAGTCCCTGGGGCGGGGCCAACGTCCTGACTTTC. It encodes CASSPWGGANVLTF.

This chain links TRBV7-3 with TRBJ2-6; D call uncertain. Germline assignment: CDR1 SGHTA and CDR2 FQGTGA. V shed 0 bases and J shed 0 bases, with 3 bases lying between them. The CDR3 has 15 amino acids. The CDR3 loop reads CASSLTFSGANVLTF. Here the CDR3 DNA reads TGTGCCAGCAGCTTAACGTTCTCTGGGGCCAACGTCCTGACTTTC.

This chain connects TRBV29-1 to TRBJ2-7; 8 nucleotides align to TRBD1. This CDR3 is 15 amino acids long. Germline lookup yields CDR1 SQVTM and CDR2 ANQGSEA. Trimming took 0 bases from V and 2 from J; bases not matched to a gene: 6. CDR3 sequence: CSVEDLGQVPYEQYF. CDR3 coding DNA: TGCAGCGTTGAAGATCTGGGACAGGTTCCCTACGAGCAGTACTTC.

CDR3 in amino acids: CASSWPEAYNEQFF. The CDR3 nucleotides are TGCGCCAGCAGCTGGCCGGAGGCCTACAATGAGCAGTTCTTC. This chain joins TRBV4-1 and TRBJ2-1, with D possibly matching TRBD2 (5 bases). V lost 5 bases to trimming and J lost 2 bases, with 10 bases between them. The germline V gene has CDR1 MGHRA and CDR2 YSYEKL. The CDR3 sequence is 14 residues long.

The rearrangement links TRBV20-1 to TRBJ2-3; D gene ambiguous. Germline assignment: CDR1 DFQATT and CDR2 SNEGSKA (reference sequence). The CDR3 has 16 residues. The V end lost 1 base, the J end lost 0 bases, and 14 bases lay between the germline ends. The CDR3 sequence: CSARALRTLSTDTQYF. The CDR3 DNA is TGCAGTGCTAGAGCCCTACGGACCCTCAGCACAGATACGCAGTATTTT.

This clonotype showed up just a few times. J is TRBJ2-2 and V is TRBV7-9; 9 bases align to TRBD1. After removal of 2 bases from V and 2 bases from J, the junction contained 18 bases not matched to a gene. Per germline, CDR1 SEHNR and CDR2 FQNEAQ (reference sequence). The length of the CDR3 is 21 residues. This CDR3 reads CASSLKPRPGQGLFNTGELFF. CDR3 DNA sequence: TGTGCCAGCAGCTTAAAGCCACGGCCGGGACAGGGATTGTTTAACACCGGGGAGCTGTTTTTT. Full variable domain (remainder filled in from reference TRBV7-9 and TRBJ2-2): DTGVSQNPRHKITKRGQNVTFRCDPISEHNRLYWYRQTLGQGPEFLTYFQNEAQLEKSRLLSDRFSAERPKGSFSTLEIQRTEQGDSAMYLCASSLKPRPGQGLFNTGELFFGEGSRLTVL.

The chain joins TRBV7-2 to TRBJ2-1; D is perhaps TRBD1 or TRBD2 (5 bases each). In germline, CDR1 is SGHTA, CDR2 FQGNSA. CDR3 length: 16 amino acids. Trimming shortened V by 0 bases and J by 4 bases, and 13 bases separated the two germline ends. CDR3 region: CASSLAGRGTYNEQFF. The CDR3 coding sequence is TGTGCCAGCAGCTTAGCCGGTCGAGGGACGTACAATGAGCAGTTCTTC.

The chain employs TRBV14 and TRBJ2-6, with TRBD2 matching 11 bases. CDR1 is SGHDN, CDR2 FVKESK, per germline. Losses at the gene ends were 5 bases for V and 0 bases for J; bases not matched to a gene: 18. The CDR3 is 22 amino acids. This CDR3 is CASSVSPLAGGRTISGANVLTF. Here the CDR3 DNA reads TGTGCCAGCAGCGTCAGCCCTCTAGCGGGGGGAAGAACAATCTCTGGGGCCAACGTCCTGACTTTC.

This clonotype has just a few counts. The V gene is TRBV19, the J gene TRBJ2-7; 11 bases match TRBD1. There are 14 residues in the CDR3. With V trimmed by 5 bases and J by 7 bases, 7 bases remained unmatched. Per germline, CDR1 LNHDA and CDR2 SQIVND (reference sequence). The CDR3 loop is CASSSWTGGGEQYF. DNA of the CDR3: TGTGCCAGTAGTTCCTGGACAGGGGGCGGAGAGCAGTACTTC.

This chain links TRBV20-1 with TRBJ2-6, with no clear D. V lost 3 bases and J lost 2, with 8 bases in between. This CDR3 contains 14 residues. CDR1 DFQATT and CDR2 SNEGSKA come from the germline V gene (reference sequence). Here the CDR3 reads CSARRGPGANVLTF. The CDR3 DNA reads TGCAGTGCTAGGCGCGGACCTGGGGCCAACGTCCTGACTTTC.

The chain carries TRBV5-1 and TRBJ1-3; possible D gene TRBD1, 5 bases. Germline CDR1 SGHRS, CDR2 YFSETQ. This CDR3 region has 15 residues. The V end was cut by 0 bases, the J end by 0 bases, with 7 bases between. The CDR3 reads CASSLGQSSGNTIYF. The CDR3 nucleotides are TGCGCCAGCAGCTTGGGACAGAGCTCTGGAAACACCATATATTTT. Full variable domain (outside the CDR3, taken from reference TRBV5-1 and TRBJ1-3): KAGVTQTPRYLIKTRGQQVTLSCSPISGHRSVSWYQQTPGQGLQFLFEYFSETQRNKGNFPGRFSGRQFSNSRSEMNVSTLELGDSALYLCASSLGQSSGNTIYFGEGSWLTVV.

In its sample, this clonotype was seen a few times. Here the CDR3 reads CASSLAGVDYEQYF. The CDR3 DNA is TGCGCCAGCAGCTTGGCCGGGGTGGACTACGAGCAGTACTTC. The V gene is TRBV5-1, the J gene TRBJ2-7, with D possibly TRBD2 on 5 matching bases. Germline V CDR1 and CDR2: SGHRS, YFSETQ. CDR3 length equals 14 residues. The germline V and J ends were trimmed by 0 bases and 3 bases, with 10 bases remaining between them.

The chain joins TRBV9 to TRBJ2-5; D gene uncertain. The CDR3 contains 14 residues. The V gene's germline CDR1 is SGDLS and CDR2 YYNGEE. V lost 4 bases and J 0 bases, leaving 10 bases between the germline ends. The DNA of the CDR3 is TGTGCCAGCAGCTCTGCAGGATACCAAGAGACCCAGTACTTC. Amino acid sequence: CASSSAGYQETQYF.

Only a few counts were recorded for this clonotype. In DNA, the CDR3 is TGTGCCAGCAGCTCGGAGGGGCCAGATACGCAGTATTTT. This gives the protein CASSSEGPDTQYF. This sequence joins TRBV7-9 and TRBJ2-3; tentative D call: TRBD2 (6 bases). Per the germline V gene, CDR1 is SEHNR and CDR2 is FQNEAQ (reference sequence). Trimming pared 4 bases from V and 4 bases from J, leaving 9 bases between. This CDR3 comprises 13 residues.

The V gene is TRBV5-1, the J gene TRBJ2-3, with unresolved D. V lost 5 bases to trimming and J lost 4 bases, with 8 bases between them. The CDR3 totals 12 residues. The germline CDR1 and CDR2 sequences are SGHRS and YFSETQ. The CDR3 protein is CASSSSADTQYF. The CDR3 nucleotides are TGCGCCAGCAGTTCGTCGGCAGATACGCAGTATTTT.

In its sample, this clonotype was seen a few times. V is TRBV10-3 and J is TRBJ1-2; D might be TRBD1 (6 bases). Looked up from germline, CDR1 is ENHRY and CDR2 is SYGVKD. The CDR3 spans 14 residues. V gave up 8 bases and J gave up 3 bases, with 16 bases separating them. The CDR3 here is CAIRGRGMDYGYTF. The CDR3 DNA is TGTGCCATCCGGGGCAGGGGAATGGACTATGGCTACACCTTC.

Only a few counts were recorded for this clonotype. The rearrangement uses TRBV7-9 and TRBJ2-7; D gene uncertain. There are 12 residues in the CDR3. The germline V gene has CDR1 SEHNR and CDR2 FQNEAQ (reference sequence). V was pared by 7 bases and J by 2 bases, with 9 bases between. The CDR3 protein is CASTPTPYEQYF. The CDR3 nucleotides read TGTGCCAGCACCCCAACCCCCTACGAGCAGTACTTC.

The chain carries TRBV7-8 and TRBJ2-1; 10 positions agree with TRBD1. CDR1 is SGHVS and CDR2 is FQNEAQ in the germline V gene. The junction had 9 bases not matched to a gene; V was cut back by 2 bases and J by 8 bases. The CDR3 runs 16 residues. The CDR3 region has the DNA TGTGCCAGCAGCTTACATCCGGGACAGGGGAGGGATGAGCAGTTCTTC. It translates to CASSLHPGQGRDEQFF.

This clonotype was found a few times. V usage is TRBV10-3 and J usage is TRBJ2-2, with TRBD1 identical over 11 bases. Germline-derived CDR1 and CDR2 are ENHRY and SYGVKD. The CDR3 is made up of 14 amino acids. V shed 7 bases and J 6 bases; nucleotides not matched to a gene: 4. This CDR3 is CAINGQGAPGELFF. The CDR3 DNA reads as TGTGCCATCAATGGACAGGGGGCTCCCGGGGAGCTGTTTTTT.

This clonotype was observed a few times. V and J are TRBV29-1 and TRBJ1-1; D uncertain. This CDR3 region has 13 residues. Per germline, CDR1 SQVTM and CDR2 ANQGSEA. Trimming shortened V by 7 bases and J by 1 base, and 13 bases separated the two germline ends. The chain's CDR3 is CSAPSLENTEAFF. In nucleotides, the CDR3 is TGCAGCGCCCCCTCCCTCGAGAACACTGAAGCTTTCTTT.

This chain connects TRBV6-6 to TRBJ2-6; TRBD1 aligns across 8 bases. Germline assignment: CDR1 MNHNY and CDR2 SVGAGI (reference sequence). J lost 2 bases, V lost 9 bases, and 3 bases had no gene match. This CDR3 contains 14 residues. The CDR3 DNA follows: TGTGCCAGTCTGACAGGGGCTGGGGCCAACGTCCTGACTTTC. As protein: CASLTGAGANVLTF.

This chain links TRBV30 with TRBJ2-7; D is unclear. Deletions cut 0 bases from V and 3 bases from J, with 9 bases between. The CDR3 covers 13 residues. Per the germline V gene, CDR1 is GTSNPN and CDR2 is SVGIG (reference sequence). The CDR3 sequence is CAWSVGPFYEQYF. Written as DNA, the CDR3 is TGTGCCTGGAGTGTAGGGCCGTTCTACGAGCAGTACTTC.

The chain is built from TRBV12-3 or TRBV12-4 and TRBJ2-5, with D perhaps matching TRBD1 (6 bases). This CDR3 contains 13 residues. Trimming shortened V by 8 bases and J by 2 bases, and 12 bases separated the two germline ends. CDR3 nucleotides: TGTGCCAGCCGCCGGGACACGCAAGAGACCCAGTACTTC. Protein: CASRRDTQETQYF.

This clonotype was counted a few times. This chain connects TRBV6-6 to TRBJ1-4; no clear D. CDR1 and CDR2 from the germline V gene are MNHNY and SVGAGI (reference sequence). The CDR3 covers 12 residues. V was shortened by 6 bases and J by 5 bases, with 7 bases between the two germline ends. CDR3 residues: CASSQRNEKLFF. The CDR3 region has the DNA TGTGCCAGCAGCCAGAGAAATGAAAAACTGTTTTTT.

The chain links TRBV7-3 to TRBJ2-1; TRBD1 or TRBD2 may be the D gene (5 bases each). The CDR3 is 14 amino acids. Germline assignment: CDR1 SGHTA and CDR2 FQGTGA. V shed 5 bases and J shed 10 bases, with 18 bases lying between them. The CDR3 DNA sequence: TGTGCCAGCAGCCCCGGGGCAGGGTCGAACGAGCAGTTCTTC. It is translated as CASSPGAGSNEQFF.

This clonotype was counted a few times. This sequence joins TRBV24-1 and TRBJ2-1; possible D gene TRBD1, 6 bases. There are 14 residues in the CDR3. Trimming left V 9 bases short and J 8 bases short, with 19 bases between. Germline assignment: CDR1 KGHDR and CDR2 SFDVKD. CDR3 sequence (DNA): TGTGCCACCGCCTCAGGGGCACCCCCCGATGAGCAGTTCTTC. The encoded protein is CATASGAPPDEQFF.

V gene TRBV11-1 combines with J gene TRBJ2-2, with D possibly being TRBD2 (5 bases). Trimming pared 5 bases from V and 5 bases from J, leaving 9 bases between. Germline loops: CDR1 SGHAT, CDR2 FQDESV (reference sequence). The CDR3 extends over 13 amino acids. The DNA of the CDR3 is TGTGCCAGCAGCGTCAGGAGGACCGGGGAGCTGTTTTTT. This encodes CASSVRRTGELFF. Together with reference TRBV11-1 and TRBJ2-2, the CDR3 gives the full variable domain: EAEVAQSPRYKITEKSQAVAFWCDPISGHATLYWYRQILGQGPELLVQFQDESVVDDSQLPKDRFSAERLKGVDSTLKIQPAELGDSAMYLCASSVRRTGELFFGEGSRLTVL.

This clonotype came up a few times. The rearrangement uses TRBV19 and TRBJ2-1; 8 nucleotides line up with TRBD2. V was clipped by 4 bases and J by 5 bases; unmatched bases: 4. Germline CDR1 is LNHDA and CDR2 is SQIVND (reference sequence). This CDR3 is 14 amino acids long. The CDR3 is CASSTSGPDNEQFF. DNA of the CDR3: TGTGCCAGTAGTACTAGCGGGCCAGACAATGAGCAGTTCTTC.